The 13 T cell receptor beta chains presented below share a single source sample, sequenced in a study of CD8+ T cells in alopecia areata. Sequencing templates came from extracted RNA that was reverse transcribed into cDNA. Produced via immunoSEQ multiplex PCR; TCRdb's table is partial and in-frame only. The sample shows fewer than 250,000 clones, approximately 47% of them seen only once. The treatment: oral pan-JAK inhibitor, 5-10 mg twice daily. This specimen was CD4+ T cells sorted from blood, taken at approximately week 36, from a patient treated with tofacitinib. These TCRs come from a human donor with alopecia areata.

V gene TRBV7-2 combines with J gene TRBJ1-1; perhaps TRBD1 as D (5 bases). Germline-derived CDR1 and CDR2 are SGHTA and FQGNSA. The CDR3 covers 15 residues. Trimming stripped 5 bases from V and 4 bases from J, with 17 bases between. Here the CDR3 reads CASSLQGGQGTEAFF. CDR3 DNA sequence: TGTGCCAGCAGCCTCCAGGGAGGACAAGGCACTGAAGCTTTCTTT.

This rearrangement joins TRBV29-1 to TRBJ1-1; D gene ambiguous. Per the germline V gene, CDR1 is SQVTM and CDR2 is ANQGSEA. This CDR3 is built from 12 residues. Trimming took off 2 bases at V and 1 base at J, with 5 bases between the two ends. CDR3 loop: CSVEYGNTEAFF. The CDR3 nucleotides read TGCAGCGTTGAATACGGGAACACTGAAGCTTTCTTT.

In nucleotides, the CDR3 is TGTGCCAGCTCATTACAGGGGTTTAGCAATCAGCCCCAGCATTTT. This encodes CASSLQGFSNQPQHF. The chain recombines TRBV18 with TRBJ1-5; 7 positions match TRBD1. Germline CDR1 is KGHSH and CDR2 is LQKENI. This CDR3 comprises 15 residues. V gave up 5 bases and J gave up 0 bases; unmatched junction bases: 4.

The chain uses TRBV29-1 and TRBJ2-7; D may be TRBD1 (6 bases). Trimming shortened V by 4 bases and J by 5 bases, and 12 bases separated the two germline ends. The CDR3 is 12 amino acids. The V gene's germline CDR1 is SQVTM and CDR2 ANQGSEA. The DNA of the CDR3 is TGCAGCGTTGGCTTTACAGGGAACGAGCAGTACTTC. Translation: CSVGFTGNEQYF.

The chain recombines TRBV9 with TRBJ1-2; the D is unclear. The germline gives CDR1 SGDLS, CDR2 YYNGEE. Trimming shortened V by 0 bases and J by 4 bases, and 7 bases separated the two germline ends. This CDR3 contains 13 residues. The CDR3 protein is CASSVAQFYGYTF. The CDR3 nucleotides are TGTGCCAGCAGCGTAGCTCAGTTCTATGGCTACACCTTC. The full variable domain, rest sourced from reference TRBV9 and TRBJ1-2, is DSGVTQTPKHLITATGQRVTLRCSPRSGDLSVYWYQQSLDQGLQFLIQYYNGEERAKGNILERFSAQQFPDLHSELNLSSLELGDSALYFCASSVAQFYGYTFGSGTRLTVV.

In its sample, this clone was seen a few times. The sample holds other DNA sequences that translate to the same CDR3. The chain employs TRBV7-9 and TRBJ2-5, with no clear D. The V and J ends lost 5 bases and 3 bases respectively, with 4 bases between them. Germline V CDR1 and CDR2: SEHNR, FQNEAQ (reference sequence). The CDR3 extends over 11 amino acids. The CDR3 here is CASSLKETQYF. DNA for the CDR3: TGTGCCAGCAGCCTCAAAGAGACCCAGTACTTC.

This chain uses TRBV27 with TRBJ2-2; no definite D call. Germline V CDR1 and CDR2: MNHEY, SMNVEV (reference sequence). V lost 3 bases and J 4 bases, leaving 6 bases between the germline ends. The CDR3 has 13 residues. CDR3 sequence reads: CASSLTPTGELFF. DNA of the CDR3: TGTGCCAGCAGTTTGACACCCACCGGGGAGCTGTTTTTT.

The J gene is TRBJ1-1, the V gene TRBV27, with D possibly being TRBD1 (5 bases). Trimming removed 6 bases at V and 0 bases at J, with 23 bases between. CDR1 and CDR2 (germline): MNHEY, SMNVEV (reference sequence). The CDR3 is 18 residues long. As DNA, the CDR3 is TGTGCCAGCAGCGGTGGGTTCGGAAATTGGGGCATGAACACTGAAGCTTTCTTT. Protein product: CASSGGFGNWGMNTEAFF.

This clone was recorded a few times. The chain recombines TRBV28 with TRBJ1-2, with TRBD1 as a possible D gene (5 bases). The V end was cut by 7 bases, the J end by 4 bases, with 16 bases between. Germline lookup yields CDR1 MDHEN and CDR2 SYDVKM. This CDR3 comprises 14 residues. The CDR3 DNA sequence: TGTGCCAGCACCCAAGGCAGGGCCCTCTATGGCTACACCTTC. This encodes CASTQGRALYGYTF.

The V call is TRBV7-9, the J call TRBJ2-3; D is possibly TRBD2 (6 bases). The germline V gene encodes CDR1 SEHNR and CDR2 FQNEAQ (reference sequence). V lost 5 bases to trimming and J lost 4 bases, with 13 bases between them. This CDR3 is built from 14 residues. CDR3 nucleotide sequence: TGTGCCAGCAGCGCCCTGGGACTCGCAGATACGCAGTATTTT. This translates into CASSALGLADTQYF.

The sample holds many counts of this clone. V gene TRBV19 combines with J gene TRBJ2-3; the D is unclear. The V gene's germline CDR1 is LNHDA and CDR2 SQIVND (reference sequence). V lost 5 bases to trimming and J lost 1 base, with 13 bases between them. The CDR3 is made up of 15 amino acids. The CDR3 is CASSPSLLRTDTQYF. The DNA of the CDR3 is TGTGCCAGTAGTCCTTCCCTTCTCCGCACAGATACGCAGTATTTT.

The chain recombines TRBV15 with TRBJ2-7; TRBD1 aligns across 9 bases. The V gene end was trimmed by 1 base and the J gene end by 5 bases; junction bases not matched to a gene: 6. The CDR3 extends over 15 amino acids. The germline V gene has CDR1 LNHNV and CDR2 YYDKDF (reference sequence). In DNA, the CDR3 is TGTGCCACCAGCAGAGGAGGGACAGGGCGGAACGAGCAGTACTTC. It is translated as CATSRGGTGRNEQYF.

V is TRBV20-1 and J is TRBJ2-4, with D perhaps TRBD1 (5 bases). The V end lost 6 bases, the J end lost 8 bases, and 11 bases lay between the germline ends. This CDR3 has 11 residues. Per germline, CDR1 DFQATT and CDR2 SNEGSKA (reference sequence). CDR3 sequence reads: CSASQGDIQYF. In DNA form, the CDR3 reads TGCAGTGCGAGTCAAGGGGACATTCAGTACTTC.